The 20 T cell receptor beta chains presented below share a single source sample, sequenced in a study of early T cells in non-severe SARS-CoV-2 infection. TCRdb re-called the 5' RACE reads with MiXCR, one entry per CDR3 protein. Of some 59,000 distinct CDR3 sequences listed, 8% to 13% are singletons. Material: whole blood. The receptors derive from an adult who was a healthcare worker with PCR-confirmed SARS-CoV-2 infection or an uninfected control (not recorded which).

In this sample, this clonotype turned up many times. This chain joins TRBV10-1 and TRBJ2-5, with 11 bases fitting TRBD2. With V trimmed by 0 bases and J by 5 bases, 17 bases remained unmatched. Germline V gene lookup returns CDR1 WNHNN and CDR2 SYGVQD (reference sequence). The CDR3 consists of 20 residues. The CDR3 DNA reads TGCGCCAGCAGTGAGTCGAGGAAGACTAGCGGGGCTAATATTGCGGAGACCCAGTACTTC. It yields the protein CASSESRKTSGANIAETQYF.

The V and J genes are TRBV12-3 or TRBV12-4 and TRBJ2-2; D unresolved. Trimming took 6 bases from V and 1 from J, leaving 12 bases between them. CDR3 length equals 15 residues. The CDR3 reads CASRSPSRNTGELFF. The DNA for the CDR3 is TGTGCCAGCAGGTCACCCTCTAGGAACACCGGGGAGCTGTTTTTT.

This rearrangement joins TRBV21-1 to TRBJ1-2; the listed D gene, TRBD1, was not tested against the DNA. TRBV21-1 is reported as a pseudogene. The CDR3 runs 13 residues. The CDR3 sequence: CASKNSDRPGYTF. CDR3 sequence (DNA): TGTGCCAGCAAAAATTCAGACAGGCCTGGCTACACCTTC.

The rearrangement links TRBV9 to TRBJ2-2; 8 bases fit TRBD2. The CDR3 extends over 16 amino acids. Germline values: CDR1 SGDLS, CDR2 YYNGEE. The V and J ends lost 0 bases and 4 bases, in that order; junction bases with no gene match: 5. In nucleotides, the CDR3 is TGTGCCAGCAGCGTAGAGGCGGGAGGAATCACCGGGGAGCTGTTTTTT. Its protein is CASSVEAGGITGELFF. The complete variable domain, with remaining parts taken from reference TRBV9 and TRBJ2-2, reads DSGVTQTPKHLITATGQRVTLRCSPRSGDLSVYWYQQSLDQGLQFLIQYYNGEERAKGNILERFSAQQFPDLHSELNLSSLELGDSALYFCASSVEAGGITGELFFGEGSRLTVL.

A few counts support this clonotype. The V gene is TRBV10-3, the J gene TRBJ1-1, with 7 bases matching TRBD1. Trimming took 2 bases from V and 2 from J; bases not matched to a gene: 2. Germline CDR1 is ENHRY and CDR2 is SYGVKD. The CDR3 totals 14 residues. The CDR3 DNA is TGTGCCATCAGTGAGAGGACAGGCAACACTGAAGCTTTCTTT. Translation: CAISERTGNTEAFF.

The V gene is TRBV11-3, the J gene TRBJ2-5; D unresolved. From germline, CDR1 is SGHNT and CDR2 YENEEA. The CDR3 runs to 13 residues. V lost 6 bases, J lost 4 bases, and 12 bases lay in between. In DNA, the CDR3 is TGTGCCAGCAGTCCTGACGGCAGAGAGACCCAGTACTTC. The encoded protein is CASSPDGRETQYF.

V and J are TRBV20-1 and TRBJ1-5; tentative D call: TRBD1 (5 bases). The CDR3 is made up of 12 amino acids. Germline loops: CDR1 DFQATT, CDR2 SNEGSKA (reference sequence). V was cut by 0 bases and J by 5 bases, with 5 bases left in between. CDR3 loop: CSAREGDQPQHF. In nucleotides, the CDR3 is TGCAGTGCTAGAGAAGGGGATCAGCCCCAGCATTTT.

The CDR3 DNA reads as TGTGCCAGCAGCCACAGTACCTATGGCTACACCTTC. Its translation: CASSHSTYGYTF. This chain links TRBV11-2 with TRBJ1-2; D gene unclear. CDR3 length: 12 amino acids. Trimming pared 5 bases from V and 4 bases from J, leaving 8 bases between. Germline values: CDR1 SGHAT, CDR2 FQNNGV.

The gene calls are TRBV29-1 and TRBJ2-2, with D perhaps assigned TRBD1 or TRBD2 (5 bases each). The germline gives CDR1 SQVTM, CDR2 ANQGSEA. This CDR3 region has 14 residues. V was pared by 7 bases and J by 2 bases, with 14 bases between. Written as DNA, the CDR3 is TGCAGCGCCGAGGGCAGGGTAAACACCGGGGAGCTGTTTTTT. Residues: CSAEGRVNTGELFF.

The chain recombines TRBV6-2 or TRBV6-3 with TRBJ2-7; 10 nucleotides match TRBD1. The germline V gene encodes CDR1 MNHEY and CDR2 SVGEGT. There are 13 residues in the CDR3. The ends lost 6 bases at V and 5 bases at J; junction bases unmatched: 4. The CDR3 here is CASRGTGEDEQYF. DNA for the CDR3: TGTGCCAGCAGAGGGACAGGGGAGGACGAGCAGTACTTC.

This clonotype was detected ten times or more. The rearrangement joins TRBV19 to TRBJ2-2; 8 bases match TRBD2. The CDR3 spans 16 residues. CDR1 is LNHDA and CDR2 is SQIVND in the germline V gene (reference sequence). V shed 7 bases and J 5 bases; nucleotides not matched to a gene: 12. The CDR3 region is CASTPSELAGTGELFF. CDR3 bases: TGTGCCAGTACCCCGTCGGAGTTAGCGGGGACCGGGGAGCTGTTTTTT. Variable domain in full (rest from reference TRBV19 and TRBJ2-2): DGGITQSPKYLFRKEGQNVTLSCEQNLNHDAMYWYRQDPGQGLRLIYYSQIVNDFQKGDIAEGYSVSREKKESFPLTVTSAQKNPTAFYLCASTPSELAGTGELFFGEGSRLTVL.

This clonotype was found many times. V is TRBV5-1 and J is TRBJ2-3, with D possibly being TRBD2 (6 bases). The CDR3 contains 15 residues. Germline V gives CDR1 SGHRS, CDR2 YFSETQ. V lost 0 bases to trimming and J lost 3 bases, with 11 bases between them. The DNA of the CDR3 is TGCGCCAGCAGCTTGGCCCTACTAGCAACAGATACGCAGTATTTT. Translating gives CASSLALLATDTQYF.

This clonotype appeared many times. The chain carries TRBV20-1 and TRBJ1-3; tentatively, D is TRBD1 (6 bases). V was cut by 0 bases and J by 6 bases, with 15 bases left in between. CDR3 length: 15 residues. Germline V CDR1 and CDR2: DFQATT, SNEGSKA (reference sequence). The CDR3 DNA sequence: TGCAGTGCTAGAGATCCACGGGGGGCTGAAAACACCATATATTTT. Protein product: CSARDPRGAENTIYF.

This clonotype turned up a few times. The rearrangement links TRBV2 to TRBJ2-7; TRBD2 aligns across 7 bases. V shed 6 bases, J shed 4 bases, and the junction held 6 bases outside the gene matches. The germline V gene has CDR1 SNHLY and CDR2 FYNNEI. There are 13 residues in the CDR3. The CDR3 coding sequence is TGTGCCAGCAGAGGGAGGGAGAGGTACGAGCAGTACTTC. This encodes CASRGRERYEQYF.

This clonotype was seen many times. The rearrangement uses TRBV7-6 and TRBJ2-7; 9 bases are shared with TRBD2. The V segment lost 4 bases and the J segment 6 bases; nucleotides outside the gene matches: 7. The CDR3 runs 14 residues. Germline V gene data show CDR1 as SGHVS and CDR2 as FNYEAQ. CDR3 coding DNA: TGTGCCAGCAGCTCCTCTAGCGGGAATAGCGAGCAGTACTTC. This sequence encodes CASSSSSGNSEQYF.

This clonotype was observed a handful of times. The chain joins TRBV5-1 to TRBJ2-7; no definite D call. Germline values: CDR1 SGHRS, CDR2 YFSETQ. V was cut by 1 base and J by 0 bases, with 11 bases left in between. The CDR3 loop spans 15 amino acids. CDR3 coding DNA: TGCGCCAGCAGCTTGTTTGGCGGCGGCTCCTACGAGCAGTACTTC. Its protein is CASSLFGGGSYEQYF.

This clonotype was seen a few times. This chain links TRBV29-1 with TRBJ2-1; D gene unclear. V gave up 7 bases and J gave up 6 bases, with 10 bases separating them. The germline V gene has CDR1 SQVTM and CDR2 ANQGSEA. The CDR3 totals 11 residues. The CDR3 loop is CSAAIGNEQFF. The CDR3 bases are TGCAGCGCCGCGATTGGCAATGAGCAGTTCTTC.

V is TRBV7-9 and J is TRBJ1-2; the D gene is possibly TRBD1 (5 bases). In germline, CDR1 is SEHNR, CDR2 FQNEAQ (reference sequence). V dropped 3 bases and J dropped 13 bases, with 15 bases sitting between them. This CDR3 comprises 12 residues. DNA for the CDR3: TGTGCCAGCAGCTTGGGGCCGCTGATGCTCACCTTC. This sequence encodes CASSLGPLMLTF. Based on the CDR3 plus reference TRBV7-9 and TRBJ1-2, the full variable domain is DTGVSQNPRHKITKRGQNVTFRCDPISEHNRLYWYRQTLGQGPEFLTYFQNEAQLEKSRLLSDRFSAERPKGSFSTLEIQRTEQGDSAMYLCASSLGPLMLTFGSGTRLTVV.

This rearrangement joins TRBV7-3 to TRBJ2-3; the D gene is possibly TRBD2 (6 bases). The V end lost 4 bases, the J end lost 4 bases, and 15 bases lay between the germline ends. Germline CDR1 reads SGHTA; CDR2 reads FQGTGA. The CDR3 is 15 amino acids. CDR3 sequence (DNA): TGTGCCAGCAGCTCACTAGCCGGGGGACCAGATACGCAGTATTTT. Protein: CASSSLAGGPDTQYF.

In this sample, this clonotype turned up a few times. This rearrangement joins TRBV29-1 to TRBJ2-3; D is perhaps TRBD1 (5 bases). Per the germline V gene, CDR1 is SQVTM and CDR2 is ANQGSEA. V lost 6 bases and J lost 6, with 19 bases in between. This CDR3 region has 14 residues. The CDR3 loop reads CSVKMVVNRDTQYF. The CDR3 DNA sequence: TGCAGCGTCAAGATGGTGGTTAACAGGGATACGCAGTATTTT.